The present TCR beta chain was sequenced within a study of memory CD4+ T cells and cytomegalovirus serostatus. Study-level information: Of the healthy Belgian adults, 9 were CMV seropositive and 20 to 30 seronegative. General observations from the study: Each of approximately 70 CMV-associated TCRbeta sequences occurred in one to five individuals.

As concerns this clone: As yet, its antigen is unknown.

Single viable CD3+CD4+CD8-CD45RO+ cells were sorted as the memory CD4+ T cells. Trimming took off 6 bases at V and 5 bases at J, with 17 bases between the two ends. CDR1 and CDR2 (germline): SEHNR, FQNEAQ (reference sequence). CDR3 length: 15 residues. Method: immunoSEQ multiplex PCR; TCRdb's copy keeps in-frame clones and lacks some. The sample lists some 50,000 clones, around four fifths occurring once. The material sequenced was memory CD4+ T cells from blood. The chain joins TRBV7-9 to TRBJ1-5, with D unresolved. The receptor was derived from an adult in good health and CMV-seronegative. The CDR3: CASRLQSTQDQPQHF. The CDR3 bases are TGTGCCAGCAGACTACAGTCGACGCAGGATCAGCCCCAGCATTTT.